The 11 T cell receptor beta chains below all came from one sample that was sequenced in a study of T cell repertoires in cytomegalovirus infection. TCRdb reprocessed the reads via MiXCR and lists one record per CDR3 protein. This table holds approximately 500,000 distinct CDR3 sequences, more than 15% found once. Sample: CD8+ T cells from PBMCs. These receptor sequences come from a human donor in good health (CMV status not recorded). Some clones in this sample may be carry-over from other donors' samples.

This clonotype was counted at least ten times. J is TRBJ2-2 and V is TRBV12-3 or TRBV12-4; tentatively, D is TRBD1 or TRBD2 (5 bases each). The CDR3 spans 14 residues. V lost 3 bases and J lost 1, with 6 bases in between. CDR3 DNA: TGTGCCAGCAGTTTGGGGGTGAACACCGGGGAGCTGTTTTTT. As protein: CASSLGVNTGELFF.

Concerning this clonotype itself: Since no conserved phenylalanine or tryptophan closes the CDR3, a read error is the likely cause. No DNA is shown, since the ends of the CDR3 on it are uncertain; the CDR3 is the one TCRdb lists. This rearrangement joins TRBV7-6 to TRBJ2-1. Germline loops: CDR1 SGHVS, CDR2 FNYEAQ. The CDR3 is 11 amino acids in total, end residues counted. CDR3: CASSPNNEQLL.

This clonotype was observed at least ten times. The chain employs TRBV6-5 and TRBJ1-2, with D possibly being TRBD1 (6 bases). Germline V gene lookup returns CDR1 MNHEY and CDR2 SVGAGI. Trimming removed 0 bases from V and 2 bases from J, with 13 bases in between. The CDR3 loop spans 16 amino acids. The CDR3 sequence: CASSYSTGQLNYGYTF. In DNA form, the CDR3 reads TGTGCCAGCAGTTACTCCACCGGACAGCTAAACTATGGCTACACCTTC.

This clonotype was detected ten times or more. The J gene is TRBJ1-4, the V gene TRBV7-6; D not resolved. Germline CDR1 and CDR2: SGHVS and FNYEAQ. This CDR3 is built from 15 residues. V dropped 5 bases and J dropped 5 bases, with 15 bases sitting between them. The CDR3 DNA sequence: TGTGCCAGCAGCCCGCAAAGACGCCGAAATGAAAAACTGTTTTTT. Amino acid sequence: CASSPQRRRNEKLFF.

This chain joins TRBV27 and TRBJ1-5; 8 bases fit TRBD1. J gave up 6 bases and V 5 bases, and 9 bases lay outside the gene matches. CDR1 is MNHEY, CDR2 SMNVEV, per germline (reference sequence). The CDR3 loop spans 15 amino acids. The CDR3 sequence: CASSPDSGGSQPQHF. CDR3 nucleotides: TGTGCCAGCAGTCCGGACTCAGGGGGCAGTCAGCCCCAGCATTTT.

The table lists this clonotype with many counts. V gene TRBV6-5 combines with J gene TRBJ2-7; 9 nucleotides agree with TRBD2. Trimming removed 5 bases from V and 3 bases from J; junction bases left unmatched: 14. Germline V gene lookup returns CDR1 MNHEY and CDR2 SVGAGI. The CDR3 spans 17 residues. The CDR3 nucleotides read TGTGCCAGCAGTCTACGCGGGGTGGGACTAGCAGGCTACGAGCAGTACTTC. Amino acids: CASSLRGVGLAGYEQYF.

This chain connects TRBV14 to TRBJ1-1; unclear D gene. CDR1 and CDR2 (germline): SGHDN, FVKESK. V was shortened by 3 bases and J by 0 bases, with 11 bases between the two germline ends. CDR3 length: 15 residues. The CDR3 DNA follows: TGTGCCAGCAGCCACTGGTCCGACTTGAACACTGAAGCTTTCTTT. Protein sequence: CASSHWSDLNTEAFF.

This clonotype has a count of ten or more. This chain connects TRBV7-6 to TRBJ2-7; 7 bases are a match to TRBD2. The CDR3 spans 15 residues. Germline CDR1 and CDR2: SGHVS and FNYEAQ. Trimming cost V 0 bases and J 3 bases; bases outside gene matches: 5. CDR3 nucleotide sequence: TGTGCCAGCAGCTTAGCCCCAGCGGGAAACTACGAGCAGTACTTC. Protein: CASSLAPAGNYEQYF.

This clonotype has ten or more counts. This chain connects TRBV6-6 to TRBJ1-2; TRBD1 is a possible D gene (6 bases). V shed 0 bases and J shed 3 bases, with 14 bases lying between them. CDR1 MNHNY and CDR2 SVGAGI come from the germline V gene (reference sequence). The CDR3 length is 16 residues. In DNA, the CDR3 is TGTGCCAGCAGTTACTCGACGGACAGCTTAGACTATGGCTACACCTTC. Protein sequence: CASSYSTDSLDYGYTF.

Only a few counts were recorded for this clonotype. V and J are TRBV11-2 and TRBJ2-1; 14 bases are a match to TRBD2. The J segment lost 7 bases and the V segment lost 10 bases, leaving 9 bases of the junction unmatched. The CDR3 extends over 15 amino acids. Germline CDR1 is SGHAT and CDR2 is FQNNGV. DNA for the CDR3: TGTGCCACTTCGACTAGCGGGGGGGGTTGGAATGAGCAGTTCTTC. Residues: CATSTSGGGWNEQFF.

A word on this clonotype: This is likely a read error, given that the CDR3 carries no conserved phenylalanine or tryptophan at its end. This sequence joins TRBV27 and TRBJ2-1; D might be TRBD2 (6 bases). The CDR3 contains 19 residues. Germline CDR1 MNHEY, CDR2 SMNVEV (reference sequence). Trimming left V 0 bases short and J 5 bases short, with 23 bases between. The CDR3 spells CASSLSGGKGKVRDNEQFL. DNA of the CDR3: TGTGCCAGCAGTTTATCGGGGGGTAAGGGGAAAGTGAGGGACAATGAGCAGTTCTTA.